These 25 T cell receptor beta chains were sequenced from one sample in a study of T cell responses to AZD1222 COVID-19 vaccine. Libraries were prepared by immunoSEQ multiplex PCR; TCRdb keeps only in-frame clonotypes and omits some of them. The table records about 84,000 clones, 70% to 90% of them present only once. The source was peripheral blood, collected 28 days after the second AZD1222 dose. Every receptor here comes from an adult who received the AZD1222 COVID-19 vaccine.

The chain is built from TRBV6-5 and TRBJ2-2; TRBD2 might be the D (5 bases). The ends were cut back, 6 bases at V and 1 base at J, with 12 bases in the middle. The CDR3 sequence is 15 residues long. CDR1 and CDR2 from the germline V gene are MNHEY and SVGAGI. Here the CDR3 DNA reads TGTGCCAGCAGCCGACTAACAATGAACACCGGGGAGCTGTTTTTT. Protein product: CASSRLTMNTGELFF.

The rearrangement uses TRBV7-8 and TRBJ2-1; D remains ambiguous. The CDR3 is made up of 12 amino acids. Germline V gene data show CDR1 as SGHVS and CDR2 as FQNEAQ. V was clipped by 5 bases and J by 10 bases, with 12 bases between them. The CDR3 DNA sequence: TGTGCCAGCAGCCCCCTTAAAGGGGAGCAGTTCTTC. This sequence encodes CASSPLKGEQFF.

This rearrangement joins TRBV6-2 or TRBV6-3 to TRBJ2-7; 8 bases map to TRBD2. Germline V gives CDR1 MNHEY, CDR2 SVGEGT. The CDR3 extends over 17 amino acids. Trimming removed 2 bases from V and 1 base from J; junction bases left unmatched: 10. For the CDR3, the DNA is TGTGCCAGCAGTTACAGGGTCGGGAGGGCCGGATCCTACGAGCAGTACTTC. Encoded protein: CASSYRVGRAGSYEQYF.

The V gene is TRBV7-9, the J gene TRBJ2-7; D may be TRBD1 (7 bases). Germline V gene sequence: CDR1 SEHNR, CDR2 FQNEAQ (reference sequence). The germline V and J ends were trimmed by 8 bases and 6 bases, with 23 bases remaining between them. The CDR3 length is 15 residues. DNA of the CDR3: TGTGCCAGCCTGGAGGGGCAGGGGGTTGTTGGCGAGCAGTACTTC. Amino acids: CASLEGQGVVGEQYF.

This clone came up once. Here the CDR3 reads CASSRTGTDEQFF. CDR3 DNA: TGTGCCAGCAGCCGGACAGGGACGGATGAGCAGTTCTTC. The V and J genes are TRBV12-3 or TRBV12-4 and TRBJ2-1; 8 bases fit TRBD1. The CDR3 has 13 residues. V shed 6 bases, J shed 8 bases, and the junction held 6 bases outside the gene matches.

In this sample, this clone turned up a few times. The chain uses TRBV15 and TRBJ1-1, with D uncertain. The ends were cut back, 0 bases at V and 1 base at J, with 12 bases in the middle. The length of the CDR3 is 16 residues. The germline V gene has CDR1 LNHNV and CDR2 YYDKDF (reference sequence). The CDR3 sequence is CATSRDLEASNTEAFF. DNA for the CDR3: TGTGCCACCAGCAGAGATCTTGAGGCGTCGAACACTGAAGCTTTCTTT.

The J gene is TRBJ2-3, the V gene TRBV7-9, with 7 bases fitting TRBD1. This CDR3 is built from 15 residues. CDR1 and CDR2 from the germline V gene are SEHNR and FQNEAQ (reference sequence). The V gene end was trimmed by 4 bases and the J gene end by 5 bases; junction bases not matched to a gene: 9. CDR3 in amino acids: CASSSGTANEDTQYF. CDR3 DNA sequence: TGTGCCAGCAGCTCCGGGACAGCGAATGAAGATACGCAGTATTTT.

V gene TRBV11-1 combines with J gene TRBJ2-5, with D tentatively TRBD1 (7 bases). From germline, CDR1 is SGHAT and CDR2 FQDESV (reference sequence). This CDR3 region has 14 residues. The ends were cut back, 5 bases at V and 5 bases at J, with 15 bases in the middle. CDR3 in amino acids: CASSPNPGGETQYF. The CDR3, as DNA: TGTGCCAGCAGCCCAAACCCAGGGGGGGAGACCCAGTACTTC.

The gene calls are TRBV4-1 and TRBJ2-2; D unresolved. This CDR3 spans 15 amino acids. Germline CDR1 MGHRA, CDR2 YSYEKL. V lost 4 bases to trimming and J lost 3 bases, with 12 bases between them. In DNA form, the CDR3 reads TGCGCCAGCAGCCCCTACCACACGGACACCGGGGAGCTGTTTTTT. Amino acid sequence: CASSPYHTDTGELFF.

The chain links TRBV29-1 to TRBJ1-2; D gene unclear. Deletions cut 7 bases from V and 8 bases from J, with 14 bases between. The CDR3 sequence is 11 residues long. CDR1 and CDR2 from the germline V gene are SQVTM and ANQGSEA. CDR3 nucleotide sequence: TGCAGCGCAGCGACCCTGGAAGGCTACACCTTC. This gives the protein CSAATLEGYTF.

The chain is built from TRBV6-5 and TRBJ2-3; unclear D gene. V gave up 7 bases and J gave up 4 bases, with 9 bases separating them. The CDR3 has 12 amino acids. CDR1 is MNHEY, CDR2 SVGAGI, per germline. This chain's CDR3 is CASTNPADTQYF. CDR3 sequence (DNA): TGTGCCAGCACCAACCCAGCAGATACGCAGTATTTT.

The chain uses TRBV28 and TRBJ1-2; TRBD1 aligns across 7 bases. Losses at the gene ends were 4 bases for V and 8 bases for J; bases not matched to a gene: 7. Germline CDR1 reads MDHEN; CDR2 reads SYDVKM. The CDR3 spans 13 residues. CDR3 in amino acids: CASSWRQGQGYTF. CDR3 in DNA: TGTGCCAGCAGTTGGCGACAGGGACAGGGCTACACCTTC.

With regard to this clone: At one end the junction does not follow the germline gene, possibly because of a read error. V gene TRBV6-1 combines with J gene TRBJ1-2; 7 bases line up with TRBD1. This CDR3 region has 13 residues. CDR1 is MNHNS and CDR2 is SASEGT in the germline V gene. CDR3 residues: CASSEVIEGTVIF. In DNA, the CDR3 is TGTGCCAGCAGTGAAGTAATTGAAGGGACAGTCATCTTC.

This sequence joins TRBV7-3 and TRBJ2-1; a weak D match, TRBD1 (6 bases). Trimming removed 7 bases at V and 8 bases at J, with 27 bases between. CDR3 size: 17 residues. CDR1 is SGHTA and CDR2 is FQGTGA in the germline V gene. The CDR3 sequence: CASKNLLFRGDNHEQFF. CDR3 DNA: TGTGCCAGCAAGAACTTACTATTTCGTGGGGACAACCATGAGCAGTTCTTC.

The genes are TRBV29-1 and TRBJ1-3; 7 bases align to TRBD1. Germline values: CDR1 SQVTM, CDR2 ANQGSEA. V shed 5 bases and J 0 bases; nucleotides not matched to a gene: 16. CDR3 size: 18 residues. The CDR3 nucleotides are TGCAGCGTTTCCTCGAGAGGTACAGGGGCCCTCTCTGGAAACACCATATATTTT. Translated: CSVSSRGTGALSGNTIYF.

This chain links TRBV10-3 with TRBJ2-2, with D unresolved. CDR3 length: 13 residues. Looked up from germline, CDR1 is ENHRY and CDR2 is SYGVKD. V was cut by 6 bases and J by 4 bases, with 9 bases left in between. The CDR3 DNA follows: TGTGCCATCAGGGATGGCGGCACCGGGGAGCTGTTTTTT. The encoded protein is CAIRDGGTGELFF.

V and J are TRBV3-1 (or the pseudogene TRBV3-2) and TRBJ2-3; a weak D match, TRBD1 (6 bases). Trimming stripped 4 bases from V and 4 bases from J, with 9 bases between. Looked up from germline, CDR1 is LGHDT and CDR2 is YNNKEL (reference sequence). The CDR3 length is 13 residues. CDR3 sequence (DNA): TGTGCCAGCAGCCTCCAGGGGCCAGATACGCAGTATTTT. It translates to CASSLQGPDTQYF.

The V and J genes are TRBV19 and TRBJ1-6, with TRBD1 matching over 7 bases. V was pared by 4 bases and J by 9 bases, with 9 bases of the junction left unmatched. The germline V gene has CDR1 LNHDA and CDR2 SQIVND (reference sequence). The length of the CDR3 is 15 residues. The chain's CDR3 is CASSTTGDISSPLHF. The DNA of the CDR3 is TGTGCCAGTAGTACCACAGGGGATATCAGTTCACCCCTCCACTTT.

J is TRBJ1-4 and V is TRBV30; D is perhaps TRBD1 (6 bases). V was shortened by 2 bases and J by 13 bases, with 32 bases between the two germline ends. CDR1 GTSNPN and CDR2 SVGIG come from the germline V gene (reference sequence). The CDR3 totals 18 residues. The CDR3 spells CAWSPRNKGQPGEKRLFF. CDR3 bases: TGTGCCTGGAGTCCAAGAAATAAAGGCCAACCAGGGGAGAAAAGACTGTTTTTT.

The chain combines TRBV6-1 with TRBJ2-5; possibly TRBD1 for D (7 bases). This CDR3 is built from 14 residues. CDR1 is MNHNS and CDR2 is SASEGT in the germline V gene. V lost 2 bases and J lost 7, with 14 bases in between. This CDR3 reads CASSESGGLGTQYF. As DNA, the CDR3 is TGTGCCAGCAGTGAATCAGGGGGGCTGGGGACCCAGTACTTC.

V usage is TRBV19 and J usage is TRBJ1-3; D is possibly TRBD1 (5 bases). The CDR3 totals 16 residues. V was shortened by 3 bases and J by 4 bases, with 16 bases between the two germline ends. Germline V lookup: CDR1 LNHDA, CDR2 SQIVND (reference sequence). The DNA of the CDR3 is TGTGCCAGTAGTATGACGATGGGGGAGAACGGAAACACCATATATTTT. This sequence encodes CASSMTMGENGNTIYF.

The gene calls are TRBV7-9 and TRBJ2-6; the match to TRBD1 covers 12 bases. CDR1 is SEHNR, CDR2 FQNEAQ, per germline (reference sequence). The CDR3 has 17 amino acids. Trimming removed 6 bases from V and 0 bases from J; junction bases left unmatched: 3. Written as DNA, the CDR3 is TGTGCCAGCAGGCGGGGACAGGGGGCCTCTGGGGCCAACGTCCTGACTTTC. Its protein is CASRRGQGASGANVLTF.

The CDR3 DNA reads as TGTGCCAGTAGTAAGGAGGGGAGGATAGCCGGGGAGCTGTTTTTT. Its protein is CASSKEGRIAGELFF. The rearrangement joins TRBV19 to TRBJ2-2; a weak D match, TRBD2 (6 bases). Trimming pared 4 bases from V and 6 bases from J, leaving 15 bases between. Germline CDR1 reads LNHDA; CDR2 reads SQIVND (reference sequence). This CDR3 spans 15 amino acids.

The chain employs TRBV5-1 and TRBJ1-1; possibly TRBD1 for D (5 bases). Trimming removed 3 bases from V and 3 bases from J, with 18 bases in between. The germline gives CDR1 SGHRS, CDR2 YFSETQ. The CDR3 is made up of 16 amino acids. Here the CDR3 reads CASSSRWGEVDTEAFF. DNA of the CDR3: TGCGCCAGCAGCTCTCGTTGGGGCGAGGTGGACACTGAAGCTTTCTTT.

The chain links TRBV25-1 to TRBJ2-3; TRBD1 matches at 8 bases. The CDR3 loop spans 16 amino acids. Germline loops: CDR1 MGHDK, CDR2 SYGVNS. J was trimmed by 2 bases and V by 4 bases; bases with no gene match: 8. CDR3 amino acids: CASSGRQGIITDTQYF. The CDR3 region has the DNA TGTGCCAGCAGTGGCCGACAGGGGATAATCACAGATACGCAGTATTTT.